This T cell receptor (beta chain) was profiled in a study of CD8+ T cells in alopecia areata. Study-wide results and limits: Tofacitinib delivered significant drops in scalp clonality and in expanded CD8+ clones among the top 100.

This sample's treatment: oral pan-JAK inhibitor, 5-10 mg twice daily. Germline V lookup: CDR1 MGHRA, CDR2 YSYEKL. Trimming at V came to 1 base and at J to 2 bases, leaving 6 bases not matched to a gene. This CDR3 has 16 residues. After isolation, RNA underwent reverse transcription to generate cDNA as the sequencing template. Profiling relied on immunoSEQ multiplex PCR, and the TCRdb table lists in-frame clones only, not all of them. The sample carries 130,000 or so clones, 70% to 90% recorded once. Comment on this clone: Antigen specificity is unknown.

The rearrangement joins TRBV4-1 to TRBJ2-7; 9 bases match TRBD2. The sample here was CD8+ T cells sorted from blood, taken at week 4, from a patient treated with tofacitinib. This receptor was taken from a human donor with alopecia areata. The CDR3 sequence is CASSQGGLAPTYEQYF. DNA of the CDR3: TGCGCCAGCAGCCAAGGGGGACTAGCCCCAACCTACGAGCAGTACTTC.